This TCR beta chain emerged from a study of regulatory T cells in long-lasting Graves disease. Ten or more counts support this clonotype. The TCR beta library used iRepertoire HTBI primers with Arm-PCR amplification of CDR3. One entry per CDR3 protein, called by TCRdb with MiXCR from the multiplex PCR reads. The sample shows under 300,000 distinct CDR3 sequences, about 16% of them seen only once. Stated time point: newly diagnosed GD, antithyroid drugs for less than 3 months. The authors made the TCR library using RNA they extracted from PBMCs. Sequencing used peripheral blood mononuclear cells (PBMCs), obtained at new diagnosis, from a patient treated with antithyroid drugs. This clonotype originated in a female donor with Graves disease.

The CDR3 region is CSVVRASGRYEQFF. The CDR3 DNA sequence: TGCAGCGTTGTTAGGGCTAGCGGGAGGTATGAGCAGTTCTTC. The chain is built from TRBV29-1 and TRBJ2-1; 11 positions match TRBD2. The CDR3 is 14 residues long. Germline V gene lookup returns CDR1 SQVTM and CDR2 ANQGSEA. V gave up 4 bases and J gave up 8 bases; unmatched junction bases: 7.